This is a list of T cell receptor beta chains from one sample in a study of T cell repertoires in cytomegalovirus infection. These receptors have no known antigen. A single record per CDR3 protein comes from TCRdb applying MiXCR to the reads. This sample has approximately 730,000 distinct CDR3 sequences, with 25% to 30% found just once. The specimen comprised cultured CD8+ T cells from PBMCs, sampled from culture after CMV antigen stimulation. The receptor set was obtained from a human donor in good health (CMV status not recorded). Some clones in this sample may be carry-over from other donors' samples. CDR3s include the opening cysteine and the closing phenylalanine or tryptophan. The D gene is left open where the match is weak. Size values are once, few and many counts, or a class for expanded clones, and some rows have none.

d_call	v_call	clone_size	j_call	cdr3_nt	cdr3_aa
NA	TRBV14	many	TRBJ2-5	TGTGCCAGCAGCCAAGATTACGGACGGCAGGAGAGGTCAGTAGGGTATCAGACCCAGTACTTC	CASSQDYGRQERSVGYQTQYF
NA	TRBV28	NA	TRBJ2-3	TGTGCCAGCAGTTTGAACGGGGGAAGCACAGATACGCAGTATTTT	CASSLNGGSTDTQYF
TRBD1	TRBV6-1	NA	TRBJ1-1	TGTGCCAGCAGGGCCGGGACAGGGGGGAACACTGAAGCTTTCTTT	CASRAGTGGNTEAFF
TRBD2	TRBV10-2	few	TRBJ2-5	TGCGCCAGCAGTGAGAAGGGACTACCTCAAGAGACCCAGTACTTC	CASSEKGLPQETQYF
NA	TRBV7-8	few	TRBJ1-4	TGTGCCAGCAGCTTATTCGTCAGTACAGAAAAACTGTTTTTT	CASSLFVSTEKLFF
NA	TRBV7-8	many	TRBJ1-1	TGTGCCAGCAGCACGGACTTGAACACTGAAGCTTTCTTT	CASSTDLNTEAFF
NA	TRBV27	few	TRBJ2-7	TGTGCCAGCAGACGCCGGGACGACGGGTACGAGCAGTACTTC	CASRRRDDGYEQYF
NA	TRBV7-2	NA	TRBJ2-1	TGTGCCAGCAGCGGGTACGGTGGCGATCCTGGGTCTATCTATGAGCAGTTCTTC	CASSGYGGDPGSIYEQFF
NA	TRBV4-1	NA	TRBJ2-6	TGCGCCAGCAGCCAAGAGGGGCTCTCTGGGGCCAACGTCCTGACTTTC	CASSQEGLSGANVLTF
NA	TRBV7-6	few	TRBJ1-1	TGTGCCAGCAGCTCCCATCCGGTTGGGGCTTTCTTT	CASSSHPVGAFF
NA	TRBV27	NA	TRBJ1-5	TGTGCCAGCAGTTTAGCGGCCCGAGGCAATCAGCCCCAGCATTTT	CASSLAARGNQPQHF
NA	TRBV27	NA	TRBJ1-2	TGTGCCAGCAGTTTCCGGCCTAACTATGGCTACACCTTC	CASSFRPNYGYTF
NA	TRBV6-1	few	TRBJ1-6	TGTGCCAGCAGTGAAACGGGGGGCGTCAGTAATTCACCCCTCCACTTT	CASSETGGVSNSPLHF
TRBD1	TRBV28	few	TRBJ1-5	TGTGCCACCTCCGGACAGGGAGGGCGTCAGCCCCAGCATTTT	CATSGQGGRQPQHF
TRBD1	TRBV5-1	NA	TRBJ2-1	TGCGCCAGCAGCTTGGTAACAGGGGACAATGAGCAGTTCTTC	CASSLVTGDNEQFF
TRBD2	TRBV11-3	few	TRBJ2-3	TGTGCCAGCAGCTTAGAAGGTAGCGGGGGGGCTGGGACAGATACGCAGTATTTT	CASSLEGSGGAGTDTQYF
TRBD1	TRBV7-6	NA	TRBJ1-1	TGTGCCAGCAGCTATCGACAGGGGCGGAACACTGAAGCTTTCTTT	CASSYRQGRNTEAFF
TRBD1	TRBV19	NA	TRBJ2-7	TGTGCCAGTATCGGACAGGACGGTCTCGAGCAGTACTTC	CASIGQDGLEQYF
NA	TRBV2	few	TRBJ2-1	TGTGCCAGCAGAGCCGGGCAGGGGGGAAACAATGAGCAGTTCTTC	CASRAGQGGNNEQFF
TRBD1	TRBV19	NA	TRBJ2-1	TGTGCCAGTAGTAACAGGGGGCCCTACAATGAGCAGTTCTTC	CASSNRGPYNEQFF
NA	TRBV5-1	NA	TRBJ2-2	TGCGCCAGCAGCTTGGTTGCAGGGCTAAACACCGGGGAGCTGTTTTTT	CASSLVAGLNTGELFF
NA	TRBV7-6	few	TRBJ2-5	TGTGCCAGCAGCGTAATTGTGGCAGGGATCCGTTCAAGGGAGACCCAGTACTTC	CASSVIVAGIRSRETQYF
NA	TRBV12-3/TRBV12-4	NA	TRBJ1-2	TGTGCCAGCAGTGCCCCCGGGACCAGCTATGGCTACACCTTC	CASSAPGTSYGYTF
NA	TRBV10-3	many	TRBJ1-2	TGTGCCATCAGCTCAGCCGAGGGCTATAACTATGGCTACACCTTC	CAISSAEGYNYGYTF
NA	TRBV19	NA	TRBJ1-5	TGTGCCAGTAGTATTGTCAGTTATAGCAATCAGCCCCAGCATTTT	CASSIVSYSNQPQHF
TRBD1	TRBV19	NA	TRBJ1-5	TGTGCCAGTAGTATAGCGTTCCAGGGGGCCCCTCAGCCCCAGCATTTT	CASSIAFQGAPQPQHF
NA	TRBV7-8	few	TRBJ2-7	TGTGCCAGCAGCTTAGCAGTTGCGGCCACGGGCCGATACGAGCAGTACTTC	CASSLAVAATGRYEQYF
NA	TRBV28	NA	TRBJ1-6	TGTGCCAGCAGTTCGACCACGGGGTCCTCACCCCTCCACTTT	CASSSTTGSSPLHF
NA	TRBV7-2	many	TRBJ1-1	TGTGCCAGCAGCCTTAGTTGGAACACTGAAGCTTTCTTT	CASSLSWNTEAFF
NA	TRBV20-1	few	TRBJ2-3	TGCAGTGCTCGAGACAGGTGGGGCTGGACAGATACGCAGTATTTT	CSARDRWGWTDTQYF
TRBD2	TRBV6-5	few	TRBJ2-3	TGTGCCAGCAGTTACGAAACTATAGCGGGGTCTTTGGGTGATACAGATACGCAGTATTTT	CASSYETIAGSLGDTDTQYF
TRBD2	TRBV10-3	NA	TRBJ2-3	TGTGCCATCACTCCGGGTAGCGGGGGTCCCACAGATATGCAGTATTTT	CAITPGSGGPTDMQYF
NA	TRBV14	few	TRBJ2-2	TGTGCCAGCAGCCAGAGACGGCGGCTCGACGGGGAGCTGTTTTTT	CASSQRRRLDGELFF
NA	TRBV6-8	NA	TRBJ2-3	TGTGCCAGCAGCCAGGATCTAGCGCATATCACAGATACGCAGTATTTT	CASSQDLAHITDTQYF
NA	TRBV27	NA	TRBJ1-1	TGTGCCAGCAGTTCCTCGAGCTCGAACACTGAAGCTTTCTTT	CASSSSSSNTEAFF
NA	TRBV15	NA	TRBJ2-5	TGTGCCACCAGCAACCGCGCCGGGAACCGGCGAGAGACCCAGTACTTC	CATSNRAGNRRETQYF
TRBD1	TRBV27	NA	TRBJ2-4	TGTGCCAGCAGTCCACAGGACAGGATAGCCAAAAACATTCAGTACTTC	CASSPQDRIAKNIQYF
NA	TRBV7-6	many	TRBJ1-1	TGTGCCAGCAGCTCGCCGGTGAACACTGAAGCTTTCTTT	CASSSPVNTEAFF
NA	TRBV12-3/TRBV12-4	NA	TRBJ1-6	TGTGCCAGCAAGCAAGGTTGGGGTAATTCACCCCTCCACTTT	CASKQGWGNSPLHF
TRBD1	TRBV6-1	NA	TRBJ1-1	TGTGCCAGCAGTGAACAGGACAGGGGGCACTCTGAAGCTTTCTTT	CASSEQDRGHSEAFF
NA	TRBV6-2/TRBV6-3	few	TRBJ1-6	TGTGCCAGCAGCGTAAGGGGTGGGTATAATTCACCCCTCCACTTT	CASSVRGGYNSPLHF
NA	TRBV7-8	NA	TRBJ2-7	TGTGCCAGCAGCTTCACAGGGTGGGAGCCCTACGAGCAGTACTTC	CASSFTGWEPYEQYF
NA	TRBV20-1	NA	TRBJ2-5	TGCAGTGCTAGAGACAGGGAGTTTCTGGAGACCCAGTACTTC	CSARDREFLETQYF
NA	TRBV7-9	NA	TRBJ1-5	TGTGCCAGCAGCTCGTTAGACGGAGGGCCCCAGCATTTT	CASSSLDGGPQHF
TRBD2	TRBV7-9	NA	TRBJ2-1	TGTGCCAGCAGCTCGACTAGCGGGGAAGCCTACAATGAGCAGTTCTTC	CASSSTSGEAYNEQFF
NA	TRBV6-2/TRBV6-3	NA	TRBJ2-3	TGTGCCAGCAGTTACTCGACTTCGGGACTCCTCAGCACAGATACGCAGTATTTT	CASSYSTSGLLSTDTQYF